The rows below give T cell receptor beta chains drawn from one sample of a study of cytomegalovirus exposure and HLA in healthy donors. Assay used: immunoSEQ multiplex PCR; TCRdb lists only in-frame clones, some missing. The data contain about 160,000 clones, roughly 89% of them singletons. Sequencing input: PBMCs. The receptors come from a woman aged 18-29 years in good health and CMV-seropositive. Each CDR3 is given with its conserved first and last residue. D genes are given only for firm matches. Some rows have no size entry. The others give once, few or many, or a class for an expanded clone.

abundance	d_gene	v_gene	j_gene	CDR3nt	CDR3aa
once	TRBD2	TRBV11-2	TRBJ2-7	TGTGCCAGCACCCCCATTTGGGCGGGAGTGGGCGAGCAGTACTTC	CASTPIWAGVGEQYF
NA	NA	TRBV7-2	TRBJ2-7	TGTGCCAGCAGCGGCTGGAGTCACTACGAGCAGTACTTC	CASSGWSHYEQYF
NA	NA	TRBV4-1	TRBJ1-5	TGCGCCAGCAGCCAAGCCCAGTTCAATCAGCCCCAGCATTTT	CASSQAQFNQPQHF
NA	NA	TRBV30	TRBJ1-4	TGTGCCTGGAGTGTACGCCAGGGTGGTGAAAAACTGTTTTTT	CAWSVRQGGEKLFF
NA	TRBD2	TRBV28	TRBJ2-2	TGTGCCAGCAGTTGGCCAGGGACTAGCGGGCCTACGAACACCGGGGAGCTGTTTTTT	CASSWPGTSGPTNTGELFF
NA	NA	TRBV29-1	TRBJ2-7	TGCAGCGTTGCAGGCAGGTTGGTCAACGAGCAGTACTTC	CSVAGRLVNEQYF
NA	TRBD1	TRBV9	TRBJ2-5	TGTGCCAGCAGCGTAGGGGGACAGGGCATACAAGAGACCCAGTACTTC	CASSVGGQGIQETQYF
NA	NA	TRBV19	TRBJ2-7	TGTGCCAGTAGCCAGACAGGGGAGGGCGAGCAGTACTTC	CASSQTGEGEQYF
NA	NA	TRBV30	TRBJ1-5	TGTGCCTGGAGTAAGGTACAGCTTAATCAGCCCCAGCATTTT	CAWSKVQLNQPQHF
NA	TRBD1	TRBV6-5	TRBJ1-4	TGTGCCAGCAGTTACTCAGAATGGGACAGAGGTGAAAAACTGTTTTTT	CASSYSEWDRGEKLFF
NA	NA	TRBV19	TRBJ2-3	TGTGCCAGTAGTATAGCGGCCGGGGCAGATACGCAGTATTTT	CASSIAAGADTQYF
NA	TRBD1	TRBV5-4	TRBJ2-1	TGTGCCAGCAGCTTATTCCTGGGGACAGGGTCCCTCTCCTACAATGAGCAGTTCTTC	CASSLFLGTGSLSYNEQFF
NA	NA	TRBV9	TRBJ2-2	TGTGCCAGCAGCCCCCCCCGGCCCCTCAGCGGCACCGGGGAGCTGTTTTTT	CASSPPRPLSGTGELFF
NA	NA	TRBV4-1	TRBJ2-2	TGCGCCAGCAGCCAGGTCCTGGGGCCCCTGAACACCGGGGAGCTGTTTTTT	CASSQVLGPLNTGELFF
NA	NA	TRBV7-9	TRBJ1-1	TGTGCCAGCAGCCCTCCTTGGAACACTGAAGCTTTCTTT	CASSPPWNTEAFF
NA	TRBD1	TRBV5-1	TRBJ2-6	TGCGCCAGCAGCCCCACAGGGGCTGGGGCCAACGTCCTGACTTTC	CASSPTGAGANVLTF
NA	NA	TRBV9	TRBJ2-3	TGTGCCAGCAGCGGAGAGTTCACAGATACGCAGTATTTT	CASSGEFTDTQYF
once	TRBD2	TRBV28	TRBJ2-7	TGTGCCAGCAGTTTATCGGCGGGAGTTTACTACGAGCAGTACTTC	CASSLSAGVYYEQYF
NA	TRBD2	TRBV28	TRBJ2-7	TGTGCCAGCAGGCTAGCGGGAGCCTACGAGCAGTACTTC	CASRLAGAYEQYF
NA	NA	TRBV18	TRBJ1-1	TGTGCCAGCTCACCAAACGGAGGGAACACTGAAGCTTTCTTT	CASSPNGGNTEAFF
NA	TRBD2	TRBV20-1	TRBJ2-1	TGCAGTGCCGCGACTAGCGGCGAGCAGTTCTTC	CSAATSGEQFF
few	NA	TRBV7-2	TRBJ2-7	TGTGCCAGCAGCTTGGCCTGGTTCGAGCAGTACTTC	CASSLAWFEQYF
NA	TRBD2	TRBV7-3	TRBJ2-1	TGTGCCAGCAGCTCAGCGGGAGCCTACAATGAGCAGTTCTTC	CASSSAGAYNEQFF
NA	TRBD2	TRBV5-1	TRBJ2-5	TGCGCCAGCAGCTCGATAGCGGGGCAAGAGACCCAGTACTTC	CASSSIAGQETQYF
NA	NA	TRBV11-2	TRBJ2-7	TGTGCCAGCAGCCCCGGTTATGGCTCCTACGAGCAGTACTTC	CASSPGYGSYEQYF
NA	TRBD2	TRBV2	TRBJ2-5	TGTGCCAGCAGTTTGACTAGCGGGAGTGAGACCCAGTACTTC	CASSLTSGSETQYF
NA	TRBD1	TRBV5-1	TRBJ1-3	TGCGCCAGCAGCTCAGAGGGGGCTACCGGAAACACCATATATTTT	CASSSEGATGNTIYF
NA	NA	TRBV2	TRBJ1-1	TGTGCCAGCACTGATCCCCAGCAGACTAACACTGAAGCTTTCTTT	CASTDPQQTNTEAFF
NA	TRBD1	TRBV7-3	TRBJ2-1	TGTGCCAGCAGCGCACCGGGACAGGGGGGCTACAATGAGCAGTTCTTC	CASSAPGQGGYNEQFF